Each of the 13 T cell receptor beta chains below was sequenced from the same sample in a study of T cells in Graves' hyperthyroidism and ophthalmopathy. TCR beta CDR3 sequences were amplified from RNA transcripts. The TCR CDR3 first-round RT-PCR relied on the HTBI primer set. TCRdb passed the multiplex PCR reads through MiXCR, listing each CDR3 protein once. This table has around 350,000 distinct CDR3 sequences, roughly 14% appearing once. The sample taken for sequencing was blood. Source of these receptors: a woman in her thirties with Graves' ophthalmopathy.

This clonotype appeared many times. V gene TRBV20-1 combines with J gene TRBJ1-2; possibly TRBD1 for D (6 bases). CDR1 is DFQATT, CDR2 SNEGSKA, per germline (reference sequence). V lost 3 bases, J lost 5 bases, and 16 bases lay in between. CDR3 length equals 14 residues. The CDR3 DNA follows: TGCAGTGCTAGTGCCTTACCGGGGGCTTATGGCTACACCTTC. Translated: CSASALPGAYGYTF.

The chain is built from TRBV28 and TRBJ1-1; 7 nucleotides agree with TRBD1. Germline V CDR1 and CDR2: MDHEN, SYDVKM. J gave up 1 base and V 7 bases, and 6 bases lay outside the gene matches. This CDR3 spans 14 amino acids. The CDR3: CASKATGENTEAFF. CDR3 bases: TGTGCCAGCAAAGCCACAGGGGAGAACACTGAAGCTTTCTTT.

This clonotype was detected ten times or more. The CDR3 coding sequence is TGTGCCAGCAGCTTAGAAATGAGGGGACGGAACACTGAAGCTTTCTTT. This translates into CASSLEMRGRNTEAFF. The rearrangement links TRBV13 to TRBJ1-1; perhaps TRBD1 as D (5 bases). The CDR3 extends over 16 amino acids. Germline values: CDR1 PRHDT, CDR2 FYEKMQ (reference sequence). The V end was cut by 1 base, the J end by 1 base, with 13 bases between.

This clonotype was recorded at least ten times. V is TRBV6-6 and J is TRBJ2-3, with D maybe TRBD1 (6 bases). CDR3 length: 15 residues. The germline V gene encodes CDR1 MNHNY and CDR2 SVGAGI (reference sequence). V dropped 0 bases and J dropped 2 bases, with 9 bases sitting between them. CDR3 DNA: TGTGCCAGCAGTTACTCGCCAGGGGACACAGATACGCAGTATTTT. This gives the protein CASSYSPGDTDTQYF.

This clonotype was seen repeatedly, ten times or more. The J gene is TRBJ2-2, the V gene TRBV18; TRBD1 might be the D (5 bases). V was shortened by 5 bases and J by 1 base, with 14 bases between the two germline ends. Germline CDR1 is KGHSH and CDR2 is LQKENI. CDR3 size: 16 residues. In DNA form, the CDR3 reads TGTGCCAGCTCATCTTCAGGGAAGCAGAACACCGGGGAGCTGTTTTTT. Translation: CASSSSGKQNTGELFF. Variable domain in full (rest from reference TRBV18 and TRBJ2-2): NAGVMQNPRHLVRRRGQEARLRCSPMKGHSHVYWYRQLPEEGLKFMVYLQKENIIDESGMPKERFSAEFPKEGPSILRIQQVVRGDSAAYFCASSSSGKQNTGELFFGEGSRLTVL.

Many counts were recorded for this clonotype. The genes are TRBV28 and TRBJ1-2; 9 bases line up with TRBD1. Trimming removed 2 bases from V and 1 base from J; junction bases left unmatched: 14. The CDR3 covers 19 residues. Germline CDR1 MDHEN, CDR2 SYDVKM. CDR3 in amino acids: CASSLVLLGQGRGNYGYTF. The CDR3 coding sequence is TGTGCCAGCAGTTTAGTACTTTTGGGACAGGGCAGGGGTAACTATGGCTACACCTTC.

A remark on this clonotype: This may be a read error, as it is one base from a much larger clone. V and J are TRBV2 and TRBJ2-7; D is unresolved. In germline, CDR1 is SNHLY, CDR2 FYNNEI. This CDR3 has 11 residues. V dropped 5 bases and J dropped 6 bases, with 8 bases sitting between them. The CDR3, as DNA: TGTGCCAGCAGTCCCCTAGGCGAGCAGTACTTC. It translates to CASSPLGEQYF.

J is TRBJ1-4 and V is TRBV6-5; 9 bases map to TRBD1. Germline V CDR1 and CDR2: MNHEY, SVGAGI. The CDR3 is 15 residues long. V dropped 2 bases and J dropped 11; count of bases not matched to a gene: 9. In DNA, the CDR3 is TGTGCCAGCAGTTACAGGGGACAGGGAGGTGATAAACTGTTTTTT. This encodes CASSYRGQGGDKLFF.

The chain uses TRBV6-1 and TRBJ2-5, with 7 positions matching TRBD1. The CDR3 sequence is 14 residues long. The V gene end was trimmed by 5 bases and the J gene end by 5 bases; junction bases not matched to a gene: 8. CDR1 is MNHNS, CDR2 SASEGT, per germline. CDR3 sequence (DNA): TGTGCCAGCAGTCCCCGGACAGGTTTGGAGACCCAGTACTTC. It yields the protein CASSPRTGLETQYF.

The sample holds many counts of this clonotype. The genes are TRBV12-3 or TRBV12-4 and TRBJ2-7, with D perhaps given as TRBD1 or TRBD2 (5 bases each). The CDR3 spans 12 residues. Trimming took 6 bases from V and 3 from J, leaving 9 bases between them. The CDR3 DNA sequence: TGTGCCAGCAGCGGGGCCCTCTACGAGCAGTACTTC. Its translation is CASSGALYEQYF.

The rearrangement uses TRBV3-1 and TRBJ1-4; D is unresolved. This CDR3 region has 17 residues. Trimming stripped 1 base from V and 6 bases from J, with 18 bases between. CDR1 is LGHDT and CDR2 is YNNKEL in the germline V gene (reference sequence). The CDR3 DNA follows: TGTGCCAGCAGCCAAGCTTCGTTCCGCGGGTTGGATGAAAAACTGTTTTTT. This gives the protein CASSQASFRGLDEKLFF. Using reference TRBV3-1 and TRBJ1-4 for the parts outside the CDR3, the full variable domain is DTAVSQTPKYLVTQMGNDKSIKCEQNLGHDTMYWYKQDSKKFLKIMFSYNNKELIINETVPNRFSPKSPDKAHLNLHINSLELGDSAVYFCASSQASFRGLDEKLFFGSGTQLSVL.

Only a few counts were recorded for this clonotype. The chain couples TRBV9 to TRBJ1-6; D is undetermined. The CDR3 has 15 amino acids. The germline V gene has CDR1 SGDLS and CDR2 YYNGEE. V was cut by 4 bases and J by 5 bases, with 13 bases left in between. The CDR3 sequence is CASSTTGRNNSPLHF. The CDR3 DNA reads TGTGCCAGCAGCACCACGGGCAGGAATAATTCACCCCTCCACTTT. Looking up the rest from reference TRBV9 and TRBJ1-6 gives the full variable domain: DSGVTQTPKHLITATGQRVTLRCSPRSGDLSVYWYQQSLDQGLQFLIQYYNGEERAKGNILERFSAQQFPDLHSELNLSSLELGDSALYFCASSTTGRNNSPLHFGNGTRLTVT.

For this clonotype: A much bigger clone sits one base away, suggesting this may be a read error. The rearrangement links TRBV20-1 to TRBJ1-1, with D possibly matching TRBD1 (5 bases). The CDR3 is 15 residues long. Germline assignment: CDR1 DFQATT and CDR2 SNEGSKA (reference sequence). Trimming removed 0 bases at V and 4 bases at J, with 15 bases between. CDR3 in DNA: TGCAGTGCTAGAGATGGTCGGGGGATGGGCACTGAAGCTTTCTTT. This sequence encodes CSARDGRGMGTEAFF.